The T cell receptor (beta chain) under discussion was sequenced for a study of blood T cell repertoires in COVID-19. Study-level information: Sites in the United States, Italy and Spain provided acute and convalescent COVID-19 samples. In each case, the material was cDNA or gDNA derived from T cells, B-cell-depleted T cells, or PBMCs.

Profiling relied on immunoSEQ multiplex PCR, and the TCRdb table lists in-frame clones only, not all of them. The sample contains roughly 120,000 clones, more than 70% of which appear only once. Germline V gives CDR1 MGHRA, CDR2 YSYEKL. The CDR3 covers 16 residues. Trimming removed 0 bases from V and 2 bases from J, with 11 bases in between. The chain carries TRBV4-1 and TRBJ1-5; no clear D. The sequencing sample was made of peripheral blood. The TCR comes from a man in his 70s with acute or convalescent COVID-19. CDR3 loop: CASSQDGGMGNQPQHF. The DNA for the CDR3 is TGCGCCAGCAGCCAAGATGGAGGGATGGGCAATCAGCCCCAGCATTTT.